Below are 23 T cell receptor beta chains sequenced from a single sample in a study of CD8 T cells in Susac syndrome. cDNA came from around 0.5 to 1 ug RNA primed by random hexamers. Each CDR3 protein gets one entry after TCRdb re-called the immunoSEQ multiplex PCR reads with MiXCR. The data show 85,000 to 120,000 distinct CDR3 sequences, around 94% seen once. Sample: CD8+ T cells from PBMCs. Source of these receptors: a human donor with Susac syndrome.

The genes are TRBV7-8 and TRBJ1-5; 7 bases align to TRBD1. After removal of 5 bases from V and 7 bases from J, the junction contained 8 bases not matched to a gene. The germline V gene has CDR1 SGHVS and CDR2 FQNEAQ. CDR3 size: 14 residues. This CDR3 reads CASSQLTGNQPQHF. The CDR3 DNA follows: TGTGCCAGCAGCCAATTGACAGGGAACCAGCCCCAGCATTTT. Together with reference TRBV7-8 and TRBJ1-5, the CDR3 gives the full variable domain: GAGVSQSPRYKVAKRGQDVALRCDPISGHVSLFWYQQALGQGPEFLTYFQNEAQLDKSGLPSDRFFAERPEGSVSTLKIQRTQQEDSAVYLCASSQLTGNQPQHFGDGTRLSIL.

V is TRBV5-1 and J is TRBJ1-1; D is ambiguous. Germline-derived CDR1 and CDR2 are SGHRS and YFSETQ. CDR3 size: 13 residues. Trimming removed 1 base at V and 1 base at J, with 5 bases between. CDR3 bases: TGCGCCAGCAGCTTGAATACGAACACTGAAGCTTTCTTT. It specifies CASSLNTNTEAFF. Combining the CDR3 with reference TRBV5-1 and TRBJ1-1 gives the whole variable domain KAGVTQTPRYLIKTRGQQVTLSCSPISGHRSVSWYQQTPGQGLQFLFEYFSETQRNKGNFPGRFSGRQFSNSRSEMNVSTLELGDSALYLCASSLNTNTEAFFGQGTRLTVV.

The J gene is TRBJ2-7, the V gene TRBV5-1; 7 positions match TRBD1. Per germline, CDR1 SGHRS and CDR2 YFSETQ. With 4 bases clipped from V and 3 bases from J, the junction kept 7 bases outside the gene matches. This CDR3 is built from 14 residues. CDR3 DNA: TGCGCCAGCAGCCCAACCGGGACAGACTACGAGCAGTACTTC. Residues: CASSPTGTDYEQYF.

This chain uses TRBV15 with TRBJ2-3; possibly TRBD2 for D (5 bases). V lost 0 bases to trimming and J lost 3 bases, with 7 bases between them. This CDR3 comprises 14 residues. The germline CDR1 and CDR2 sequences are LNHNV and YYDKDF (reference sequence). The CDR3 loop reads CATSRDEGTDTQYF. The CDR3 DNA reads as TGTGCCACCAGCAGAGATGAGGGTACAGATACGCAGTATTTT.

The rearrangement links TRBV20-1 to TRBJ2-1; TRBD2 matches at 8 bases. The trim removed 0 bases at V and 8 bases at J, leaving 12 bases unmatched. This CDR3 has 16 residues. Germline CDR1 and CDR2: DFQATT and SNEGSKA (reference sequence). The CDR3 sequence: CSARDSYGTSSYEQFF. The CDR3 bases are TGCAGTGCTAGAGATTCTTACGGGACTAGTTCATATGAGCAGTTCTTC.

Here the CDR3 reads CASGLSSGEQYF. CDR3 DNA sequence: TGTGCCAGCGGACTTTCTAGCGGGGAGCAGTACTTC. This sequence joins TRBV5-4 and TRBJ2-7; 8 bases are shared with TRBD2. CDR3 length: 12 amino acids. V lost 7 bases and J lost 7; bases outside the gene matches: 7. Germline loops: CDR1 SGHNT, CDR2 YYREEE (reference sequence).

The rearrangement links TRBV6-6 to TRBJ2-3, with a possible D match to TRBD2 (5 bases). The CDR3 extends over 12 amino acids. The V and J ends lost 7 bases and 13 bases respectively, with 18 bases between them. Germline V lookup: CDR1 MNHNY, CDR2 SVGAGI (reference sequence). CDR3 in amino acids: CASTSTATEEYF. The CDR3 nucleotides are TGTGCCAGCACTAGTACAGCAACGGAGGAGTATTTT.

This chain uses TRBV9 with TRBJ2-5, with TRBD2 as a possible D gene (5 bases). Germline V gives CDR1 SGDLS, CDR2 YYNGEE. The CDR3 runs 14 residues. V lost 3 bases to trimming and J lost 5 bases, with 14 bases between them. The CDR3 sequence: CASSGFLAGETQYF. The CDR3 DNA sequence: TGTGCCAGCAGCGGGTTCCTAGCTGGTGAGACCCAGTACTTC.

This chain joins TRBV15 and TRBJ2-6; D possibly corresponds to TRBD2 (7 bases). Germline CDR1 is LNHNV and CDR2 is YYDKDF (reference sequence). Trimming removed 3 bases at V and 4 bases at J, with 13 bases between. The CDR3 is 16 residues long. In DNA, the CDR3 is TGTGCCACCAGCAGCCCCGGGGGGCGAGGGGCCAACGTCCTGACTTTC. It encodes CATSSPGGRGANVLTF.

The chain links TRBV29-1 to TRBJ2-1; D unclear. Germline assignment: CDR1 SQVTM and CDR2 ANQGSEA. V was cut by 3 bases and J by 10 bases, with 10 bases left in between. CDR3 size: 11 residues. The CDR3 spells CSVDLLEEQFF. The DNA for the CDR3 is TGCAGCGTTGACCTATTGGAGGAGCAGTTCTTC.

J is TRBJ1-2 and V is TRBV7-8, with TRBD1 matching 10 bases. Germline V lookup: CDR1 SGHVS, CDR2 FQNEAQ. With V trimmed by 1 base and J by 6 bases, 5 bases remained unmatched. This CDR3 is built from 15 residues. The CDR3 sequence: CASSLEAGTGDGYTF. The CDR3, as DNA: TGTGCCAGCAGCTTAGAAGCCGGGACAGGGGATGGCTACACCTTC.

This clonotype was picked up a small number of times. The V call is TRBV7-9, the J call TRBJ2-7; TRBD2 aligns across 10 bases. The V gene end was trimmed by 4 bases and the J gene end by 5 bases; junction bases not matched to a gene: 8. The germline CDR1 and CDR2 sequences are SEHNR and FQNEAQ (reference sequence). The CDR3 is 15 residues long. The CDR3: CASSYLAGGGNEQYF. CDR3 coding DNA: TGTGCCAGCAGCTACTTAGCGGGGGGCGGCAACGAGCAGTACTTC. Combining the CDR3 with reference TRBV7-9 and TRBJ2-7 gives the whole variable domain DTGVSQNPRHKITKRGQNVTFRCDPISEHNRLYWYRQTLGQGPEFLTYFQNEAQLEKSRLLSDRFSAERPKGSFSTLEIQRTEQGDSAMYLCASSYLAGGGNEQYFGPGTRLTVT.

The chain joins TRBV7-2 to TRBJ2-5; 11 positions agree with TRBD1. Germline CDR1 and CDR2: SGHTA and FQGNSA. J gave up 3 bases and V 1 base, and 10 bases lay outside the gene matches. The CDR3 extends over 18 amino acids. CDR3 DNA sequence: TGTGCCAGCAGCTTAGTGGAGGCGGGACAGGGGGACAAAGAGACCCAGTACTTC. This encodes CASSLVEAGQGDKETQYF.

The CDR3 protein is CASSFQGRGNIQYF. The CDR3 nucleotides are TGTGCCAGCAGTTTCCAAGGGCGTGGGAACATTCAGTACTTC. The J gene is TRBJ2-4, the V gene TRBV6-2 or TRBV6-3; D remains unclear. CDR3 length: 14 amino acids. Trimming stripped 4 bases from V and 7 bases from J, with 14 bases between. Germline loops: CDR1 MNHEY, CDR2 SVGEGT.

The V and J genes are TRBV25-1 and TRBJ2-7, with 7 bases that match TRBD1. Germline loops: CDR1 MGHDK, CDR2 SYGVNS. V trimming: 8 bases; J trimming: 0 bases; junction bases outside the gene matches: 4. CDR3 size: 13 residues. The CDR3 protein is CASRDRSSYEQYF. For the CDR3, the DNA is TGTGCCAGCCGGGACAGAAGCTCCTACGAGCAGTACTTC.

This chain joins TRBV2 and TRBJ1-2; maybe TRBD1 (6 bases). Between the trimmed V and J ends, which lost 4 bases and 5 bases, there was a span of 11 bases. CDR1 is SNHLY, CDR2 FYNNEI, per germline. The CDR3 spans 13 residues. CDR3 nucleotide sequence: TGTGCCAGCAGTGGGATACAGGGTTATGGCTACACCTTC. Translating it yields CASSGIQGYGYTF.

The chain combines TRBV5-6 with TRBJ2-5; tentatively, D is TRBD2 (6 bases). V gave up 4 bases and J gave up 5 bases, with 21 bases separating them. Germline loops: CDR1 SGHDT, CDR2 YYEEEE. The CDR3 covers 16 residues. Written as DNA, the CDR3 is TGTGCCAGCAGCATTGATGGGCGGGACTTTGGGGAGACCCAGTACTTC. Translation: CASSIDGRDFGETQYF.

V is TRBV7-2 and J is TRBJ2-5; TRBD1 aligns across 7 bases. CDR1 and CDR2 (germline): SGHTA, FQGNSA. This CDR3 region has 17 residues. V dropped 1 base and J dropped 2; count of bases not matched to a gene: 10. This CDR3 reads CASSLDRRMTGQETQYF. For the CDR3, the DNA is TGTGCCAGCAGCTTAGATCGCCGGATGACAGGGCAAGAGACCCAGTACTTC.

The chain joins TRBV9 to TRBJ2-7, with D perhaps TRBD2 (6 bases). The V gene's germline CDR1 is SGDLS and CDR2 YYNGEE. The CDR3 is 15 amino acids. Trimming left V 0 bases short and J 5 bases short, with 15 bases between. The CDR3 region is CASSVVGGDTDEQYF. The DNA for the CDR3 is TGTGCCAGCAGCGTAGTTGGAGGGGATACTGACGAGCAGTACTTC.

The rearrangement joins TRBV7-9 to TRBJ2-7; 8 bases are a match to TRBD2. Trimming at V came to 2 bases and at J to 4 bases, leaving 4 bases not matched to a gene. The V gene's germline CDR1 is SEHNR and CDR2 FQNEAQ (reference sequence). This CDR3 contains 14 residues. CDR3 DNA: TGTGCCAGCAGCTTACCGGGGGGGGCTTACGAGCAGTACTTC. The encoded protein is CASSLPGGAYEQYF.

The gene calls are TRBV2 and TRBJ2-5, with 8 bases identical to TRBD2. CDR3 size: 15 residues. Germline V gives CDR1 SNHLY, CDR2 FYNNEI. V trimming: 0 bases; J trimming: 3 bases; junction bases outside the gene matches: 3. CDR3 coding DNA: TGTGCCAGCAGTGAAGCTAGCGGGGCAAAAGAGACCCAGTACTTC. This gives the protein CASSEASGAKETQYF.

The V and J genes are TRBV20-1 and TRBJ2-7; 10 bases match TRBD2. V gave up 0 bases and J gave up 4 bases; unmatched junction bases: 6. CDR3 size: 15 residues. Germline loops: CDR1 DFQATT, CDR2 SNEGSKA (reference sequence). The CDR3: CSARDRASGGYEQYF. Written as DNA, the CDR3 is TGCAGTGCTAGAGATCGGGCTAGCGGGGGTTACGAGCAGTACTTC.

This chain joins TRBV2 and TRBJ2-7; 8 positions agree with TRBD1. Germline V gene lookup returns CDR1 SNHLY and CDR2 FYNNEI. J lost 0 bases, V lost 11 bases, and 3 bases had no gene match. This CDR3 region has 12 residues. The CDR3 DNA reads as TGTGCCGGCGGACAGGGCTCCTACGAGCAGTACTTC. It is translated as CAGGQGSYEQYF.